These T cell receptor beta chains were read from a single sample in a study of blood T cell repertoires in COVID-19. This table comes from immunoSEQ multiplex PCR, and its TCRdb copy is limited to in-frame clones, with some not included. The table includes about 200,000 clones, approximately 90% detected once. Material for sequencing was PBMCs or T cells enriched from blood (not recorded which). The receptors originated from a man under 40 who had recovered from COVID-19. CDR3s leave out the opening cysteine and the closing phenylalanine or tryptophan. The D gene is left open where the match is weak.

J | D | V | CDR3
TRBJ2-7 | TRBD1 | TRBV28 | ASSSIRDRGSYEQY
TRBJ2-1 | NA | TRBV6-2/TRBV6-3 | ASSLFLPGTYNEQF
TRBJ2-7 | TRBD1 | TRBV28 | ASSSLDRAHEQY
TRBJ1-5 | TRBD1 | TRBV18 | ASSDTGGRKPQH
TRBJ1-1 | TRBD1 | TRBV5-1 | ASSWDRGLNTEAF
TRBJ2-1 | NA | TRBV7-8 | ASSLGGGGYNEQF
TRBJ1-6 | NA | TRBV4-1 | ASSQDPALGRNSPLH
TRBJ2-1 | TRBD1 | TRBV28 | ASSPPGRDRGNEQF
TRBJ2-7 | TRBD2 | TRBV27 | ASTTIPLAGLPYEQY
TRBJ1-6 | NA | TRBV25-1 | ASSDTGWISSPLH
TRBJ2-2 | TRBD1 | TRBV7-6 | ASSHPGGNTGELF
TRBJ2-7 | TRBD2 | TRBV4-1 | ASSRARAGGPGEQY
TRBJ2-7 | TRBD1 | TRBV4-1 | ASSQGDRGYEQY
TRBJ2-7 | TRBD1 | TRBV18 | ASSTDRGSYEQY
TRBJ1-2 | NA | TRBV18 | ASSPDINYGYT
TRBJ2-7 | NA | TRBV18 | ASSPPGSTSYEQY
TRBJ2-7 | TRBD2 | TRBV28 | ASRVAGPVYEQY
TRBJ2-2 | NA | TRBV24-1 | ATSDVYTGELF
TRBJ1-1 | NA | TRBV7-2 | ASTLQGVTEAF
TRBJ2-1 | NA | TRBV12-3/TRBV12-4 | ASSTGSYNEQF
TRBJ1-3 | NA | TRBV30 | AWSVADITGNTIY
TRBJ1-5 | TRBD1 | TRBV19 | ASSARGTGSLNQPQH
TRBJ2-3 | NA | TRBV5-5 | ASSSGLLADTQY
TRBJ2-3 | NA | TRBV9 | ASSAQGPTDTQY
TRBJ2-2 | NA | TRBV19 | ASSTPGDTGELF
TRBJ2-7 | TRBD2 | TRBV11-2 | ASSFAPLAGISEQY
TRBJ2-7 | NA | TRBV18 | ASSLATPVGEQY
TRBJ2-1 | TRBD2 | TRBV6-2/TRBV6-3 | ASSYGLAGVDEQF
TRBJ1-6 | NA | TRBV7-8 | ASSVRDGNSPLH
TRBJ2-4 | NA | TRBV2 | ASSGGLGNIQY
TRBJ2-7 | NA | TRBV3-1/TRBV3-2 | ASSQGAYEQY
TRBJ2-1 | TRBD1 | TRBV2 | ASSERDRAF